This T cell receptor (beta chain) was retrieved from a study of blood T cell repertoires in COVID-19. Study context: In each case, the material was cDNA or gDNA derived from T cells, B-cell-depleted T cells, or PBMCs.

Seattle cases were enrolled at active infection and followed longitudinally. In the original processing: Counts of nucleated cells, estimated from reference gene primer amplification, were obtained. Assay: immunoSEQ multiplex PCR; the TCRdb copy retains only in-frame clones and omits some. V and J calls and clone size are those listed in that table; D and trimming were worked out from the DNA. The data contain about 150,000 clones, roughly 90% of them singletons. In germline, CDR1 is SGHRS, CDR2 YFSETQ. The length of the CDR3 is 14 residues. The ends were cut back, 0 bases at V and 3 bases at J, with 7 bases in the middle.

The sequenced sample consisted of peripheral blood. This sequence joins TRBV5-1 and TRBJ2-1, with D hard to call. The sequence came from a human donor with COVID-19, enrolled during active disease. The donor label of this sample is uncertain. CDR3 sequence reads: CASSLDAGYNEQFF. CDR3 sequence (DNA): TGCGCCAGCAGCTTGGATGCAGGCTACAATGAGCAGTTCTTC.